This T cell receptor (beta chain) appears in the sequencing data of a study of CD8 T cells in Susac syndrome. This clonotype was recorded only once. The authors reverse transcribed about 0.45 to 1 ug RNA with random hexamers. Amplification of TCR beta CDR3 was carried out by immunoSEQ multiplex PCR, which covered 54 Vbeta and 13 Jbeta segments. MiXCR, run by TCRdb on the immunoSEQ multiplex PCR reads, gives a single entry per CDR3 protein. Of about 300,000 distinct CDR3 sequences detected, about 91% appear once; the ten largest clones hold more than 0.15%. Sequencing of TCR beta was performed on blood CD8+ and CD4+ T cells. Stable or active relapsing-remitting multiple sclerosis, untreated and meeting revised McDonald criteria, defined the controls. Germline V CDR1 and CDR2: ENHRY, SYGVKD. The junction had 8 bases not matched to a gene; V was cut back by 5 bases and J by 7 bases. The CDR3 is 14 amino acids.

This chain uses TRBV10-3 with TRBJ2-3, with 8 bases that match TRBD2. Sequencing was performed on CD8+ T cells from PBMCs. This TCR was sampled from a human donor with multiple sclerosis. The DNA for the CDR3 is TGTGCCATCAGTTCCATGGTAGCGGGGAATACGCAGTATTTT. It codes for CAISSMVAGNTQYF.